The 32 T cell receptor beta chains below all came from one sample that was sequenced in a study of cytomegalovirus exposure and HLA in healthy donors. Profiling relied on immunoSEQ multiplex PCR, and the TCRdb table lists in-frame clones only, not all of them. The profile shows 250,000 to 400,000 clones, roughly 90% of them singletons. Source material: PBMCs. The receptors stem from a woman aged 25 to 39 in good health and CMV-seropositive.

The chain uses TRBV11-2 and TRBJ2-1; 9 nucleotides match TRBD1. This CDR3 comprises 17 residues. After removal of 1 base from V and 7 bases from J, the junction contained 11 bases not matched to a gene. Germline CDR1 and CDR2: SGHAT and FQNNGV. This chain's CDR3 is CASSLARTGVLGNEQFF. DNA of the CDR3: TGTGCCAGCAGCTTAGCCCGGACAGGGGTTTTGGGGAATGAGCAGTTCTTC.

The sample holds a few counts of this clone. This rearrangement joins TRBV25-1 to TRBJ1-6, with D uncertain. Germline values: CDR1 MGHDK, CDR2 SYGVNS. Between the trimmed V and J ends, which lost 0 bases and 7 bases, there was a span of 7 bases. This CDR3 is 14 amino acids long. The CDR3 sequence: CASSEYTANSPLHF. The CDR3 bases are TGTGCCAGCAGTGAATATACAGCCAATTCACCCCTCCACTTT.

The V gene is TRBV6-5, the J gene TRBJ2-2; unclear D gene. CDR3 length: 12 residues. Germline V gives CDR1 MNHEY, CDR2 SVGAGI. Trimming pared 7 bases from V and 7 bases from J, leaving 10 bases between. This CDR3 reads CASNDFVGELFF. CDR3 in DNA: TGTGCCAGCAACGACTTTGTCGGGGAGCTGTTTTTT.

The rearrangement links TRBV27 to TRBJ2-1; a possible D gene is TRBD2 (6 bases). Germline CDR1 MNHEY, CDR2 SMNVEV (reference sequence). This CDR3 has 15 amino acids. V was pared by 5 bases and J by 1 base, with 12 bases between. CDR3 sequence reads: CASSMPGRSYNEQFF. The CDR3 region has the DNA TGTGCCAGCAGTATGCCCGGGAGATCCTACAATGAGCAGTTCTTC.

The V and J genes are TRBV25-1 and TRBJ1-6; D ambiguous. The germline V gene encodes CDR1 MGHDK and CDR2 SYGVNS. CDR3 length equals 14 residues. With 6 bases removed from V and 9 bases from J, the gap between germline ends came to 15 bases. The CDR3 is CASSTYLKVSPLHF. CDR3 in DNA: TGTGCCAGCAGCACCTATTTGAAAGTTTCACCCCTCCACTTT.

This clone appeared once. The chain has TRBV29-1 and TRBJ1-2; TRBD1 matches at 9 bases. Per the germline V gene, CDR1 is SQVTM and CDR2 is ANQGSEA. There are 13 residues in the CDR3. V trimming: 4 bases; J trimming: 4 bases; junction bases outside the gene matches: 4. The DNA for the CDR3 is TGCAGCGTTGGCGGGACAGGGCCCTATGGCTACACCTTC. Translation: CSVGGTGPYGYTF.

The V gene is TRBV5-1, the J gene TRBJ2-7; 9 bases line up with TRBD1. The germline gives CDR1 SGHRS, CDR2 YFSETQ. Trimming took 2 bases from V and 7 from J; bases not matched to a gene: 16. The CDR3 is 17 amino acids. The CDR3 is CASSFGFPGQGEGEQYF. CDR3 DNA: TGCGCCAGCAGCTTCGGGTTTCCGGGACAGGGTGAGGGGGAGCAGTACTTC. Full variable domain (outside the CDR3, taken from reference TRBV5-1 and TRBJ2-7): KAGVTQTPRYLIKTRGQQVTLSCSPISGHRSVSWYQQTPGQGLQFLFEYFSETQRNKGNFPGRFSGRQFSNSRSEMNVSTLELGDSALYLCASSFGFPGQGEGEQYFGPGTRLTVT.

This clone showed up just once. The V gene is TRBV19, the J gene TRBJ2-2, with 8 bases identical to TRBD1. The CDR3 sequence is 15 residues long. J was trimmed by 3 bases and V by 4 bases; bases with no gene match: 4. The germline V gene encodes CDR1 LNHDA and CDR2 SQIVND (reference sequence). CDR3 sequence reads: CASSRTGGHTGELFF. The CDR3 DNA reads TGTGCCAGTAGTAGAACAGGGGGGCACACCGGGGAGCTGTTTTTT.

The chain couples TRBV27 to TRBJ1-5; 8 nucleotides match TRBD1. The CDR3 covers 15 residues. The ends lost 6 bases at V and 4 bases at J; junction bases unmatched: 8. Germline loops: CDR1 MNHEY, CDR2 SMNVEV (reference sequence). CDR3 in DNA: TGTGCCAGCAGGCGAAACCGGGACAGGAATCAGCCCCAGCATTTT. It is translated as CASRRNRDRNQPQHF.

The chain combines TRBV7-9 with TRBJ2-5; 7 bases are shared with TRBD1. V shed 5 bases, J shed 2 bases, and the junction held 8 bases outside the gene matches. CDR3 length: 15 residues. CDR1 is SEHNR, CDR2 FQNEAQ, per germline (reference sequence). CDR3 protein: CASSPIQGRQETQYF. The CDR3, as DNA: TGTGCCAGCAGCCCAATACAGGGGCGGCAAGAGACCCAGTACTTC. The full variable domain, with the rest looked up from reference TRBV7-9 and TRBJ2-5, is DTGVSQNPRHKITKRGQNVTFRCDPISEHNRLYWYRQTLGQGPEFLTYFQNEAQLEKSRLLSDRFSAERPKGSFSTLEIQRTEQGDSAMYLCASSPIQGRQETQYFGPGTRLLVL.

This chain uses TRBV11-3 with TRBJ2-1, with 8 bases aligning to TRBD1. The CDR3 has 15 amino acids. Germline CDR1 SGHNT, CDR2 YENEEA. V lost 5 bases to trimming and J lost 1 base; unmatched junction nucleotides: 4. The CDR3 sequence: CASSARQGSYNEQFF. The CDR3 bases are TGTGCCAGCAGCGCACGACAGGGGTCCTACAATGAGCAGTTCTTC.

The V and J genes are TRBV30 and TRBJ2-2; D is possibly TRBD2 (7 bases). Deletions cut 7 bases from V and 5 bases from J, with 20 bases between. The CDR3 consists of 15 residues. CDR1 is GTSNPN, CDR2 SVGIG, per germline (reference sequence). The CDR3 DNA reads TGTGCCTCCCCCCCGGGGGGCAGGGGAACCGGGGAGCTGTTTTTT. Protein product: CASPPGGRGTGELFF.

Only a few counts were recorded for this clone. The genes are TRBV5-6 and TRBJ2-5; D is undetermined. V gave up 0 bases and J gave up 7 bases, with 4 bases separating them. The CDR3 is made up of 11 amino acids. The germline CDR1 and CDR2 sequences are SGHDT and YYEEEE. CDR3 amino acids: CASSLEATQYF. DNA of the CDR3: TGTGCCAGCAGCTTGGAGGCGACCCAGTACTTC.

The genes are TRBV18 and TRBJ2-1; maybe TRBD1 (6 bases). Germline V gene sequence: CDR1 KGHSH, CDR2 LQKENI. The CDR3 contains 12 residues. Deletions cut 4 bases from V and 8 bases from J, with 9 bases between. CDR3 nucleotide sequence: TGTGCCAGCTCACTAAACAGGGATGAGCAGTTCTTC. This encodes CASSLNRDEQFF.

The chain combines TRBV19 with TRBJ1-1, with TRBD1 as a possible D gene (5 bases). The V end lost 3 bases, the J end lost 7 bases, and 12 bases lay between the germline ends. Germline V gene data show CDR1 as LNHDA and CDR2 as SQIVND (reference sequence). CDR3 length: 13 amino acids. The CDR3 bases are TGTGCCAGTAGTATGTCGGGGGGTGGTGAAGCTTTCTTT. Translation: CASSMSGGGEAFF.

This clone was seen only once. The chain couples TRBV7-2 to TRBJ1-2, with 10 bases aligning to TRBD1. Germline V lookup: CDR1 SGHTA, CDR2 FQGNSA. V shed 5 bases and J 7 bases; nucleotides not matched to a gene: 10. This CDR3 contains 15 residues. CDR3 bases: TGTGCCAGCAGCGTAAGACAGGGGGCGCAGTTTGGCTACACCTTC. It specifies CASSVRQGAQFGYTF.

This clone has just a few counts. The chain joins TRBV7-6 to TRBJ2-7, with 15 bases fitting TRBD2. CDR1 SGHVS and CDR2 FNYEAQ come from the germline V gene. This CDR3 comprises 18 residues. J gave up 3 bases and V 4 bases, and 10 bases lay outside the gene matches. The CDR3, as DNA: TGTGCCAGCAGCTCCGGACTAGCGGGAGGGCCCAATAGCTACGAGCAGTACTTC. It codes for CASSSGLAGGPNSYEQYF.

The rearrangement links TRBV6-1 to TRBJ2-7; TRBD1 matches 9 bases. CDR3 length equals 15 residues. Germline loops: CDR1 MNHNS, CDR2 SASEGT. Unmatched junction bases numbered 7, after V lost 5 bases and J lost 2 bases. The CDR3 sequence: CASSMWTGDTYEQYF. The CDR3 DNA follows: TGTGCCAGCAGTATGTGGACAGGGGATACCTACGAGCAGTACTTC.

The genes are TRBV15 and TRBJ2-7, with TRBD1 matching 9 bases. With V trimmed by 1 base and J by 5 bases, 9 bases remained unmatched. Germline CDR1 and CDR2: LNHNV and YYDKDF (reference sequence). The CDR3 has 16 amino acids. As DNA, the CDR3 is TGTGCCACCAGCAGAGGTTTGACAGGGGGTCACGACGAGCAGTACTTC. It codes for CATSRGLTGGHDEQYF.

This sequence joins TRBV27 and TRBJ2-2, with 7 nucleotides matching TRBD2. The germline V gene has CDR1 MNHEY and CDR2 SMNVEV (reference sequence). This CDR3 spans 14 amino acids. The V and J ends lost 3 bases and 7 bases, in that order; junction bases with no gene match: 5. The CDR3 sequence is CASSLGGFGGELFF. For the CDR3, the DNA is TGTGCCAGCAGTTTGGGGGGGTTTGGCGGGGAGCTGTTTTTT.

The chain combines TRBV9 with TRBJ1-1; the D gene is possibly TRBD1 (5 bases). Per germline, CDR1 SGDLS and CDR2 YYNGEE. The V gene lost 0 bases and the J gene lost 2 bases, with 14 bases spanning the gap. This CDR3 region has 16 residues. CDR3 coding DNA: TGTGCCAGCAGCGTAGACGAGGGGCGAGGAAACACTGAAGCTTTCTTT. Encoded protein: CASSVDEGRGNTEAFF.

CDR3 nucleotides: TGTGCCAGCAGCTATAGACTAGCGGGAGATCCCACCGGGGAGCTGTTTTTT. This encodes CASSYRLAGDPTGELFF. The V gene is TRBV7-6, the J gene TRBJ2-2; 12 nucleotides agree with TRBD2. The CDR3 spans 17 residues. Germline CDR1 SGHVS, CDR2 FNYEAQ. V dropped 4 bases and J dropped 4; count of bases not matched to a gene: 7.

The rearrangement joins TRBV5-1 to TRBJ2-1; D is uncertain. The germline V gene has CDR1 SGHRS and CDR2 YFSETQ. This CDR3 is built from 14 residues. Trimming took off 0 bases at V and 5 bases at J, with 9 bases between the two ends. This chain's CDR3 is CASSLVVGNNEQFF. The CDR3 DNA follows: TGCGCCAGCAGCTTGGTTGTGGGGAACAATGAGCAGTTCTTC.

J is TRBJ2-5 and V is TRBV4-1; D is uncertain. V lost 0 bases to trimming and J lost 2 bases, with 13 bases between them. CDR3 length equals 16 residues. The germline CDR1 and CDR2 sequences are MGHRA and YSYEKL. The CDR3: CASSQDAAGRQETQYF. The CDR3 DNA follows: TGCGCCAGCAGCCAAGATGCCGCCGGCAGACAAGAGACCCAGTACTTC.

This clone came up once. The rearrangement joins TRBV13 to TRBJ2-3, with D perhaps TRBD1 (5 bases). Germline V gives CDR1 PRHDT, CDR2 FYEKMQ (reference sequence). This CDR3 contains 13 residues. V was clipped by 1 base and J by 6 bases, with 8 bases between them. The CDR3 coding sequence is TGTGCCAGCAGCTTAGAGGACACGGATACGCAGTATTTT. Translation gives CASSLEDTDTQYF.

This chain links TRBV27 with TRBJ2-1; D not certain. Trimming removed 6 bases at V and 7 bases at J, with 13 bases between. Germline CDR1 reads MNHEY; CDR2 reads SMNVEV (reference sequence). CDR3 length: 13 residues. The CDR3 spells CASSNTLENEQFF. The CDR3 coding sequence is TGTGCCAGCAGCAATACCCTCGAGAATGAGCAGTTCTTC.

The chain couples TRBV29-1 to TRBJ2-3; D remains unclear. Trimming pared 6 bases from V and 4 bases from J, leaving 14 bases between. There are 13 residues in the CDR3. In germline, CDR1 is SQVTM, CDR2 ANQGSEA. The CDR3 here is CSVPVGSADTQYF. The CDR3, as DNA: TGCAGCGTCCCGGTAGGATCGGCAGATACGCAGTATTTT.

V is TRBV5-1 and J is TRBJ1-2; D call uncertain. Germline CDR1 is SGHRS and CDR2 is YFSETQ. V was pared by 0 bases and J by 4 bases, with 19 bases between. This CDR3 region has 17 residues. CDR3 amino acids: CASSLEGLMSNPYGYTF. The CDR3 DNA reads TGCGCCAGCAGCTTGGAAGGTTTAATGTCAAACCCCTATGGCTACACCTTC.

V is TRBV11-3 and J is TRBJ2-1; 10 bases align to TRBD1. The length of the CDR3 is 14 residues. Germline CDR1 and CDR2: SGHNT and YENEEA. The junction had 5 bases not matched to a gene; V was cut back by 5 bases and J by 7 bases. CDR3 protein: CASSPRTGGNEQFF. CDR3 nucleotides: TGTGCCAGCAGCCCCCGGACAGGGGGGAATGAGCAGTTCTTC. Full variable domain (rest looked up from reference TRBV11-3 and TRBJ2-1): EAGVVQSPRYKIIEKKQPVAFWCNPISGHNTLYWYLQNLGQGPELLIRYENEEAVDDSQLPKDRFSAERLKGVDSTLKIQPAELGDSAVYLCASSPRTGGNEQFFGPGTRLTVL.

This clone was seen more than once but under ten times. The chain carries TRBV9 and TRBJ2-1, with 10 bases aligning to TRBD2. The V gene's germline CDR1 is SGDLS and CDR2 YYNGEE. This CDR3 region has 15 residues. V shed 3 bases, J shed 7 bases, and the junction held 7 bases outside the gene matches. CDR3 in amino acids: CASSASGSIWNEQFF. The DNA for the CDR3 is TGTGCCAGCAGCGCTAGCGGGAGTATCTGGAATGAGCAGTTCTTC.

CDR3 bases: TGTGCCAGCAGCATCGGGGGACAGGGGAGAAGCACAGATACGCAGTATTTT. It translates to CASSIGGQGRSTDTQYF. This chain connects TRBV21-1 to TRBJ2-3; the table's D gene call, TRBD1, was not cross checked with the DNA. TRBV21-1 is given as a pseudogene. This CDR3 contains 17 residues.

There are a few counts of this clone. The CDR3 DNA reads TGTGCCAGCACCCCATGGGGTGGCTATGGCTACACCTTC. Translating it yields CASTPWGGYGYTF. The gene calls are TRBV5-4 and TRBJ1-2; no reliable D call. Germline V lookup: CDR1 SGHNT, CDR2 YYREEE (reference sequence). The CDR3 extends over 13 amino acids. Trimming shortened V by 6 bases and J by 4 bases, and 13 bases separated the two germline ends.